This T cell receptor (beta chain) was captured in a study of blood T cells in healthy people across ages. At the level of the study: About one barcoded beta molecule per two T cells was captured by template switching. General observations from the study: Observed TCR beta diversity per million T cells went down as age went up. This fall followed a roughly linear course with age. Naive T cell percentage showed a strong correlation with the diversity of TCR beta.

Germline lookup yields CDR1 MDHEN and CDR2 SYDVKM. The V and J ends lost 6 bases and 3 bases respectively, with 12 bases between them. The CDR3 is made up of 14 amino acids. A word on this clonotype: No antigen is known for it.

A second PCR of roughly 6 to 12 cycles used a sample-barcoded 5' primer and a J-beta primer mix. Carrying 12 random nucleotides, a template-switch adaptor labeled each individual cDNA molecule. MiXCR was run by TCRdb on the 5' RACE reads, yielding one entry per CDR3 protein. The sample lists roughly 930,000 distinct CDR3 sequences, around 48% occurring once. The sequenced sample was blood. The rearrangement uses TRBV28 and TRBJ1-5; D call uncertain. The sequence was collected from a man in his thirties or forties in good health. In DNA form, the CDR3 reads TGTGCCAGCAGGCGGGGAGCCCCCAATCAGCCCCAGCATTTT. Its translation: CASRRGAPNQPQHF.